The 6 T cell receptor beta chains below come from one sample, sequenced in a study of cytomegalovirus exposure and HLA in healthy donors. Primers for the PCR totalled 60 Vbeta and 13 Jbeta. Only in-frame clones appear in the TCRdb table, and some are missing; sequencing was by immunoSEQ multiplex PCR. Among nearly 200,000 clones, 82% were seen once, and the ten largest hold around 6.3%. Sequencing was done on a sample of PBMCs. The receptors shown here come from a woman in her 50s in good health and CMV-seropositive.

This rearrangement joins TRBV29-1 to TRBJ1-5, with TRBD1 matching 9 bases. Germline V CDR1 and CDR2: SQVTM, ANQGSEA. The CDR3 contains 15 residues. Trimming took 6 bases from V and 6 from J; bases not matched to a gene: 12. CDR3: CSVVVQGARGQPQHF. Written as DNA, the CDR3 is TGCAGCGTAGTGGTACAGGGGGCGCGGGGTCAGCCCCAGCATTTT. The whole variable domain, remainder taken from reference TRBV29-1 and TRBJ1-5, is SAVISQKPSRDICQRGTSLTIQCQVDSQVTMMFWYRQQPGQSLTLIATANQGSEATYESGFVIDKFPISRPNLTFSTLTVSNMSPEDSSIYLCSVVVQGARGQPQHFGDGTRLSIL.

This rearrangement joins TRBV2 to TRBJ1-5; TRBD1 might be the D (5 bases). CDR1 and CDR2 from the germline V gene are SNHLY and FYNNEI. With 5 bases removed from V and 7 bases from J, the gap between germline ends came to 12 bases. The CDR3 runs 13 residues. The CDR3 coding sequence is TGTGCCAGCAGTCGAAGGGGATTGCAGCCCCAGCATTTT. Its translation: CASSRRGLQPQHF.

The chain recombines TRBV7-8 with TRBJ1-4, with D possibly being TRBD1 (6 bases). Germline loops: CDR1 SGHVS, CDR2 FQNEAQ. This CDR3 contains 14 residues. Between the trimmed V and J ends, which lost 5 bases and 12 bases, there was a span of 19 bases. The CDR3 nucleotides read TGTGCCAGCAGCCAGCGAGATCAGGGGAGGGAACTGTTTTTT. Amino acid sequence: CASSQRDQGRELFF.

This clone occurred a few times. V is TRBV11-2 and J is TRBJ2-5, with TRBD2 as a possible D gene (6 bases). Germline V gives CDR1 SGHAT, CDR2 FQNNGV. V lost 5 bases to trimming and J lost 2 bases, with 12 bases between them. The CDR3 contains 14 residues. The CDR3 region is CASSARLDQETQYF. The CDR3 DNA reads TGTGCCAGCAGCGCTCGACTAGATCAAGAGACCCAGTACTTC.

The chain links TRBV5-4 to TRBJ2-1, with D possibly TRBD2 on 5 matching bases. The CDR3 spans 14 residues. V dropped 3 bases and J dropped 7 bases, with 14 bases sitting between them. In germline, CDR1 is SGHNT, CDR2 YYREEE (reference sequence). The CDR3, as DNA: TGTGCCAGCAGCTCCCGACTCCCGGGGAATGAGCAGTTCTTC. As protein: CASSSRLPGNEQFF.

The V gene is TRBV2, the J gene TRBJ1-1, with 9 bases matching TRBD1. Looked up from germline, CDR1 is SNHLY and CDR2 is FYNNEI. V was clipped by 3 bases and J by 5 bases; unmatched bases: 4. The CDR3 sequence is 14 residues long. In DNA, the CDR3 is TGTGCCAGCAGTGAGACAGGGGGAGGGACTGAAGCTTTCTTT. Translating it yields CASSETGGGTEAFF.